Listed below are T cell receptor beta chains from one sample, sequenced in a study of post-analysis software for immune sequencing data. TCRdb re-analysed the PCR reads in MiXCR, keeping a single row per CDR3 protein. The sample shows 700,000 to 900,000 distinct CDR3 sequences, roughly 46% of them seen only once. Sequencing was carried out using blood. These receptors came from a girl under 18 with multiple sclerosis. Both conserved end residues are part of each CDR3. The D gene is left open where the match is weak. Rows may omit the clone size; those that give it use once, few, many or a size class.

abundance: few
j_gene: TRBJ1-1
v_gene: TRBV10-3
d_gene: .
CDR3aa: CAISVAAERGYTEAFF
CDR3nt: TGTGCCATCAGTGTGGCAGCGGAGAGAGGGTACACTGAAGCTTTCTTT

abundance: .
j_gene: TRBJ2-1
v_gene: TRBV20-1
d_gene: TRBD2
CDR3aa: CSATLTSGVYNEQFF
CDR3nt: TGCAGTGCTACGCTGACTAGCGGGGTCTACAATGAGCAGTTCTTC

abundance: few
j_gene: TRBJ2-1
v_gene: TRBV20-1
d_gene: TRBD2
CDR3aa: CSAGRRLAGGNEQFF
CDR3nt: TGCAGTGCTGGCAGGCGGCTAGCGGGAGGGAATGAGCAGTTCTTC

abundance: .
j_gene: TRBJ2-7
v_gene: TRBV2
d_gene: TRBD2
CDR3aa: CASSESPSGSVRGYEQYF
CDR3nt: TGTGCCAGCAGTGAAAGTCCTAGCGGGAGCGTCCGGGGCTACGAGCAGTACTTC

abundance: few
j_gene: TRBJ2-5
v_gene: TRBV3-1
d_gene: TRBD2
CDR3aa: CASSQLLAVEETQYF
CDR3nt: TGTGCCAGCAGCCAACTACTAGCGGTTGAAGAGACCCAGTACTTC

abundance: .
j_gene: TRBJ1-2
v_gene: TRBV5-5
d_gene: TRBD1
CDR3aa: CASSLAGTGFGYTF
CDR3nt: TGTGCCAGCAGCTTGGCCGGGACAGGGTTTGGCTACACCTTC

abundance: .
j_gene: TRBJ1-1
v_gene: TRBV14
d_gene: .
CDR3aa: CASSPLTPKEAFF
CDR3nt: TGTGCCAGCAGCCCCCTTACCCCGAAAGAAGCTTTCTTT

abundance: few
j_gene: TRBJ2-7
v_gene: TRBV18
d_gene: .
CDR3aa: CASSPLAGFDEQYF
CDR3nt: TGTGCCAGCTCACCACTTGCAGGGTTCGACGAGCAGTACTTC

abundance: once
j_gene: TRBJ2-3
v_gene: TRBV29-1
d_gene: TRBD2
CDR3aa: CSVGRLALLSTDTQYF
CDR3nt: TGCAGCGTTGGCCGACTAGCCCTACTTAGCACAGATACGCAGTATTTT

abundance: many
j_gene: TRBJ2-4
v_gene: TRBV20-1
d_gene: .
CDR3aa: CSARERSGGRKNIQYF
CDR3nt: TGCAGTGCTAGAGAGCGCTCCGGGGGGCGCAAAAACATTCAGTACTTC

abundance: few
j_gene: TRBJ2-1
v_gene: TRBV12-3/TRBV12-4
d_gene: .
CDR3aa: CASSLAQGWNEQFF
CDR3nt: TGTGCCAGCAGTTTAGCCCAGGGTTGGAATGAGCAGTTCTTC

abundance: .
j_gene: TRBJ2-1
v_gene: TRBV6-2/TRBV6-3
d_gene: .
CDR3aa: CASVSSVPLSYNEQFF
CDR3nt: TGTGCCAGCGTATCTAGCGTACCTCTCTCCTACAATGAGCAGTTCTTC

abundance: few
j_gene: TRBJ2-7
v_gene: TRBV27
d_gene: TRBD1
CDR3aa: CASSLRGGLSSYEQYF
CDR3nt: TGTGCCAGCAGTTTACGAGGGGGCCTAAGCTCCTACGAGCAGTACTTC

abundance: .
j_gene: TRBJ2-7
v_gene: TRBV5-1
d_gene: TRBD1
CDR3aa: CASSWGSGTGRYEQYF
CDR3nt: TGCGCCAGCAGCTGGGGCTCCGGGACAGGGCGCTACGAGCAGTACTTC

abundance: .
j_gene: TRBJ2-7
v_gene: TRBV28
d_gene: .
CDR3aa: CASSFGQGSFISSYEQYF
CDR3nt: TGTGCCAGCAGTTTCGGTCAAGGCTCCTTTATCAGCTCCTACGAGCAGTACTTC

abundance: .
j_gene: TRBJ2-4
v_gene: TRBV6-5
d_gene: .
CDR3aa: CASSPRSEWTQYF
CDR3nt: TGTGCCAGCAGTCCACGGTCGGAATGGACTCAGTACTTC

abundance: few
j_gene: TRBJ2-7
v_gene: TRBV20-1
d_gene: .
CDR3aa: CSARALFQTYEQYF
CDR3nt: TGCAGTGCTAGGGCCTTGTTCCAGACCTACGAGCAGTACTTC